A single sample is the source of the 4 T cell receptor beta chains below, sequenced in a study of blood T cell repertoires in COVID-19. Sequencing was performed with immunoSEQ multiplex PCR; in TCRdb, only in-frame clones are kept and a portion is missing. The data contain a few hundred thousand clones, approximately 90% of them singletons. The sequenced sample was peripheral blood. The receptor source for this set is a man aged 30-40 years with acute or convalescent COVID-19.

This sequence joins TRBV7-9 and TRBJ2-5, with D possibly matching TRBD2 (6 bases). This CDR3 contains 15 residues. The germline V gene encodes CDR1 SEHNR and CDR2 FQNEAQ (reference sequence). The V end lost 5 bases, the J end lost 2 bases, and 15 bases lay between the germline ends. Written as DNA, the CDR3 is TGTGCCAGCAGCCGAAGGAGACTAGGTCAAGAGACCCAGTACTTC. Residues: CASSRRRLGQETQYF.

The J gene is TRBJ1-5, the V gene TRBV28; D may be TRBD1 (6 bases). V lost 2 bases and J 0 bases, leaving 11 bases between the germline ends. CDR3 length equals 16 residues. Germline CDR1 is MDHEN and CDR2 is SYDVKM. This CDR3 is CASSLLQGNSNQPQHF. The CDR3 DNA sequence: TGTGCCAGCAGTTTACTTCAGGGGAATAGCAATCAGCCCCAGCATTTT.

This clone was seen a single time. This chain uses TRBV4-1 with TRBJ2-7; D possibly corresponds to TRBD2 (5 bases). Germline V gives CDR1 MGHRA, CDR2 YSYEKL. The V end was cut by 3 bases, the J end by 3 bases, with 9 bases between. CDR3 length: 13 residues. Here the CDR3 DNA reads TGCGCCAGCAGCCACAAGCGGCACTACGAGCAGTACTTC. This encodes CASSHKRHYEQYF.

The rearrangement uses TRBV3-1 (or the pseudogene TRBV3-2) and TRBJ1-2, with 8 bases aligning to TRBD1. With 7 bases clipped from V and 7 bases from J, the junction kept 14 bases outside the gene matches. This CDR3 is 15 amino acids long. Germline V gene lookup returns CDR1 LGHDT and CDR2 YNNKEL (reference sequence). CDR3 bases: TGTGCCAGCAATCCGACAGGGGCGGCTTTTTCTGGCTACACCTTC. Its protein product is CASNPTGAAFSGYTF.